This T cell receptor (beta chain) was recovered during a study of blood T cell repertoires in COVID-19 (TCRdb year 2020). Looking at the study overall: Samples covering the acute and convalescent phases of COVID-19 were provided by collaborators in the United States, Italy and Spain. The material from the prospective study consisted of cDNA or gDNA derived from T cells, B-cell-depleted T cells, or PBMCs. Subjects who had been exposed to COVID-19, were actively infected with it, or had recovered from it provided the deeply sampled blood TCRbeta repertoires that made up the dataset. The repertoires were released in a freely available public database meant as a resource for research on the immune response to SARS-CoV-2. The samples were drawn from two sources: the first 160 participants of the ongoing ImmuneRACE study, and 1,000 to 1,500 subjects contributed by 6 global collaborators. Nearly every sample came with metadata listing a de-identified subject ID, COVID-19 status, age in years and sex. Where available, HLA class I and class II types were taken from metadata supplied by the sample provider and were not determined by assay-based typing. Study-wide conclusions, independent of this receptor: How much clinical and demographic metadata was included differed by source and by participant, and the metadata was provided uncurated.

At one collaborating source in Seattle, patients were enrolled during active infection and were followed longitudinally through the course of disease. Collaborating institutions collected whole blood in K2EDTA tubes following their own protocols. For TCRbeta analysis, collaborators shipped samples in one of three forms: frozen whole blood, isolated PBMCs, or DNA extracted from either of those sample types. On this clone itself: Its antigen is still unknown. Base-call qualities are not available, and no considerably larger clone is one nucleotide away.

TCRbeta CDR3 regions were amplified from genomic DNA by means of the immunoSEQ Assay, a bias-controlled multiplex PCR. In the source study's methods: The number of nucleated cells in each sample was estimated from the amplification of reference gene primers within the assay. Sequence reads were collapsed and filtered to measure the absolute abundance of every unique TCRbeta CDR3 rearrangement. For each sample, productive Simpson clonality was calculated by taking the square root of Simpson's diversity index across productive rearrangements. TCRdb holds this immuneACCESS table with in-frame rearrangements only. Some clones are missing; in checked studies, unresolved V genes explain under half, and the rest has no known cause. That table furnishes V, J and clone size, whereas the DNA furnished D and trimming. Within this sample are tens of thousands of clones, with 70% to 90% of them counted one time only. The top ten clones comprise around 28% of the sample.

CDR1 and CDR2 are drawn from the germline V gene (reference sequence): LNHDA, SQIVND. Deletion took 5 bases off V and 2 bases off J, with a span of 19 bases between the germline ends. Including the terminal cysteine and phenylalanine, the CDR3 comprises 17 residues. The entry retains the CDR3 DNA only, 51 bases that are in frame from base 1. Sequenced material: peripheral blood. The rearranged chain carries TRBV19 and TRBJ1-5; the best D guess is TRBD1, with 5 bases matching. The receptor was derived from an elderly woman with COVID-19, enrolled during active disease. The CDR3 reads CASSALPGKGGNQPQHF. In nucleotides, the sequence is TGTGCCAGTAGTGCCCTCCCAGGGAAAGGAGGCAATCAGCCCCAGCATTTT.